What follows are 22 T cell receptor beta chains derived from one specimen sequenced in a study of T cell repertoires in cytomegalovirus infection. The antigens of these receptors remain unknown. TCRdb re-called the reads with MiXCR, one entry per CDR3 protein. The profile shows some 900,000 distinct CDR3 sequences, around a third of them singletons. The sample consisted of cultured CD8+ T cells from PBMCs, taken from culture after CMV antigen stimulation. The receptors shown here come from a human donor in good health (CMV status not recorded). Some clones in this sample may be carry-over from other donors' samples.

A remark on this clonotype: A much more abundant neighbour one base away suggests this may be a read error. The genes are TRBV7-8 and TRBJ2-5; maybe TRBD1 (6 bases). V was clipped by 1 base and J by 5 bases, with 20 bases between them. Germline V gene data show CDR1 as SGHVS and CDR2 as FQNEAQ. The CDR3 has 17 residues. The CDR3 spells CASSLDQGPGPDETQYF. The CDR3 DNA is TGTGCCAGCAGCTTAGATCAGGGGCCCGGGCCAGACGAGACCCAGTACTTC.

This clonotype was seen a few times. This sequence joins TRBV7-8 and TRBJ2-2; 7 bases fit TRBD1. Looked up from germline, CDR1 is SGHVS and CDR2 is FQNEAQ. The CDR3 spans 16 residues. The V and J ends lost 5 bases and 5 bases, in that order; junction bases with no gene match: 11. The CDR3 coding sequence is TGTGCCAGCAGCATCCGGAAGGGGGCAAAGACCGGGGAGCTGTTTTTT. Its translation is CASSIRKGAKTGELFF.

The gene calls are TRBV29-1 and TRBJ2-3; D may match TRBD1 or TRBD2 (7 bases each). This CDR3 spans 14 amino acids. The germline V gene encodes CDR1 SQVTM and CDR2 ANQGSEA. The V end was cut by 4 bases, the J end by 3 bases, with 14 bases between. The DNA of the CDR3 is TGCAGCGTTGCCGTTCAGGGGGGGACAGATACGCAGTATTTT. Translation gives CSVAVQGGTDTQYF.

The rearrangement links TRBV6-6 to TRBJ1-1; the D gene is possibly TRBD1 (6 bases). CDR1 and CDR2 from the germline V gene are MNHNY and SVGAGI (reference sequence). The CDR3 has 13 amino acids. The V end lost 7 bases, the J end lost 5 bases, and 14 bases lay between the germline ends. The CDR3 loop is CASIGGIGTEAFF. CDR3 DNA: TGTGCCAGCATCGGGGGCATTGGAACTGAAGCTTTCTTT.

The rearrangement links TRBV28 to TRBJ1-5; possibly TRBD1 for D (6 bases). Germline V lookup: CDR1 MDHEN, CDR2 SYDVKM. This CDR3 has 16 residues. Trimming left V 10 bases short and J 2 bases short, with 21 bases between. The CDR3 nucleotides read TGTGCCACCATACACCGTGGACAGTCAGGCAATCAGCCCCAGCATTTT. It encodes CATIHRGQSGNQPQHF. Full variable domain (missing parts from reference TRBV28 and TRBJ1-5): DVKVTQSSRYLVKRTGEKVFLECVQDMDHENMFWYRQDPGLGLRLIYFSYDVKMKEKGDIPEGYSVSREKKERFSLILESASTNQTSMYLCATIHRGQSGNQPQHFGDGTRLSIL.

The chain couples TRBV28 to TRBJ2-2; D is undetermined. This CDR3 region has 13 residues. V gave up 6 bases and J gave up 10 bases, with 15 bases separating them. Per germline, CDR1 MDHEN and CDR2 SYDVKM. Here the CDR3 reads CASRNPPLEELFF. The CDR3 region has the DNA TGTGCCAGCAGAAACCCACCCCTCGAGGAGCTGTTTTTT.

The gene calls are TRBV10-3 and TRBJ2-3; 14 bases agree with TRBD2. Losses at the gene ends were 4 bases for V and 4 bases for J; bases not matched to a gene: 7. The CDR3 is 17 amino acids. Germline-derived CDR1 and CDR2 are ENHRY and SYGVKD. CDR3 residues: CAISVRLAGGPADTQYF. CDR3 bases: TGTGCCATCAGTGTGCGACTAGCGGGGGGGCCAGCAGATACGCAGTATTTT.

The sample holds a few counts of this clonotype. CDR3 DNA: TGTGCCACCAGCAGAGATGGAGTGGGAAATGAAAAACTGTTTTTT. Translation gives CATSRDGVGNEKLFF. The chain recombines TRBV15 with TRBJ1-4; D uncertain. CDR1 is LNHNV, CDR2 YYDKDF, per germline (reference sequence). CDR3 length: 15 residues. V was cut by 0 bases and J by 5 bases, with 10 bases left in between.

The chain couples TRBV19 to TRBJ2-7; possible D gene TRBD1, 6 bases. With 3 bases removed from V and 3 bases from J, the gap between germline ends came to 12 bases. The CDR3 has 14 residues. Germline CDR1 LNHDA, CDR2 SQIVND (reference sequence). In DNA form, the CDR3 reads TGTGCCAGTAGTATGGTACAGGGAATCTACGAGCAGTACTTC. Translated, it gives CASSMVQGIYEQYF. Together with reference TRBV19 and TRBJ2-7, the CDR3 gives the full variable domain: DGGITQSPKYLFRKEGQNVTLSCEQNLNHDAMYWYRQDPGQGLRLIYYSQIVNDFQKGDIAEGYSVSREKKESFPLTVTSAQKNPTAFYLCASSMVQGIYEQYFGPGTRLTVT.

The chain is built from TRBV7-9 and TRBJ2-2; 8 bases map to TRBD1. The germline CDR1 and CDR2 sequences are SEHNR and FQNEAQ (reference sequence). J gave up 5 bases and V 1 base, and 6 bases lay outside the gene matches. This CDR3 has 16 residues. As DNA, the CDR3 is TGTGCCAGCAGCTTAGTCCGGACAGGGAGGACCGGGGAGCTGTTTTTT. Encoded protein: CASSLVRTGRTGELFF.

The table lists this clonotype with a few counts. This chain joins TRBV7-3 and TRBJ2-1; 10 bases align to TRBD2. V dropped 5 bases and J dropped 8; count of bases not matched to a gene: 9. The CDR3 sequence is 15 residues long. Germline V gene data show CDR1 as SGHTA and CDR2 as FQGTGA. For the CDR3, the DNA is TGTGCCAGCAGCACTAGCGGGGAACCGAGGCATGAGCAGTTCTTC. Translated: CASSTSGEPRHEQFF.

The table lists this clonotype with a few counts. V gene TRBV4-2 combines with J gene TRBJ2-5; D ambiguous. The length of the CDR3 is 16 residues. V gave up 0 bases and J gave up 0 bases, with 11 bases separating them. Germline CDR1 LGHNA, CDR2 YNFKEQ. CDR3 loop: CASSQDHGGYQETQYF. CDR3 DNA: TGTGCCAGCAGCCAAGATCACGGCGGTTACCAAGAGACCCAGTACTTC.

For this clonotype: A much larger clone lies a single base off, so this may be a read error. The rearrangement uses TRBV27 and TRBJ2-2, with D perhaps TRBD1 or TRBD2 (6 bases each). CDR3 length equals 15 residues. The germline V gene has CDR1 MNHEY and CDR2 SMNVEV (reference sequence). The CDR3 region is CARSLVGGGTGELFF. The CDR3 nucleotides are TGTGCCAGAAGTTTGGTGGGGGGCGGCACCGGGGAGCTGTTTTTT.

This rearrangement joins TRBV6-5 to TRBJ1-3, with D possibly matching TRBD1 (5 bases). In germline, CDR1 is MNHEY, CDR2 SVGAGI. The V end lost 2 bases, the J end lost 4 bases, and 9 bases lay between the germline ends. CDR3 length: 14 amino acids. The CDR3 DNA sequence: TGTGCCAGCAGTTACCCTTGGACAGGAAACACCATATATTTT. Translating it yields CASSYPWTGNTIYF.

The rearrangement uses TRBV2 and TRBJ2-1; 7 positions match TRBD2. CDR3 length equals 11 residues. In germline, CDR1 is SNHLY, CDR2 FYNNEI. J gave up 6 bases and V 7 bases, and 0 bases lay outside the gene matches. CDR3 nucleotides: TGTGCCAGCACTAGCGGCAATGAGCAGTTCTTC. Protein: CASTSGNEQFF. Filled out from reference TRBV2 and TRBJ2-1, the complete variable domain reads EPEVTQTPSHQVTQMGQEVILRCVPISNHLYFYWYRQILGQKVEFLVSFYNNEISEKSEIFDDQFSVERPDGSNFTLKIRSTKLEDSAMYFCASTSGNEQFFGPGTRLTVL.

J is TRBJ2-1 and V is TRBV19; 10 nucleotides line up with TRBD2. Germline V gene sequence: CDR1 LNHDA, CDR2 SQIVND (reference sequence). The length of the CDR3 is 16 residues. The V and J ends lost 7 bases and 0 bases, in that order; junction bases with no gene match: 6. CDR3 in DNA: TGTGCCAGTACCGACGCTAGCGGGGGCTCCTACAATGAGCAGTTCTTC. Translation gives CASTDASGGSYNEQFF.

The chain joins TRBV6-2 or TRBV6-3 to TRBJ2-6, with D tentatively TRBD1 (5 bases). The length of the CDR3 is 16 residues. Between the trimmed V and J ends, which lost 10 bases and 0 bases, there was a span of 16 bases. From germline, CDR1 is MNHEY and CDR2 SVGEGT. The CDR3 sequence: CATLGQANSGANVLTF. The CDR3 nucleotides are TGTGCCACCCTGGGGCAGGCTAACTCTGGGGCCAACGTCCTGACTTTC.

This clonotype turned up a few times. The rearrangement uses TRBV27 and TRBJ1-2, with 7 bases that match TRBD1. From germline, CDR1 is MNHEY and CDR2 SMNVEV (reference sequence). The length of the CDR3 is 14 residues. V shed 0 bases, J shed 8 bases, and the junction held 6 bases outside the gene matches. The CDR3 DNA sequence: TGTGCCAGCAGTTTATCGATAAGGGGGCGCGGCTACACCTTC. Residues: CASSLSIRGRGYTF.

The J gene is TRBJ2-7, the V gene TRBV7-9; maybe TRBD2 (5 bases). Germline V lookup: CDR1 SEHNR, CDR2 FQNEAQ (reference sequence). The CDR3 is 15 amino acids. The V gene lost 1 base and the J gene lost 0 bases, with 10 bases spanning the gap. CDR3 sequence reads: CASSLGLHSSYEQYV. DNA for the CDR3: TGTGCCAGCAGCTTAGGACTACATAGCTCCTACGAGCAGTACGTC.

The chain couples TRBV19 to TRBJ1-5, with 9 bases fitting TRBD1. CDR1 LNHDA and CDR2 SQIVND come from the germline V gene (reference sequence). Trimming removed 6 bases from V and 1 base from J; junction bases left unmatched: 4. This CDR3 has 15 amino acids. The CDR3 DNA reads TGTGCCAGTAGCTGGACAGGGGAGAGCAATCAGCCCCAGCATTTT. This encodes CASSWTGESNQPQHF.

This clonotype was detected only a few times. The genes are TRBV7-8 and TRBJ2-1; D may match TRBD1 or TRBD2 (5 bases each). Deletions cut 5 bases from V and 8 bases from J, with 16 bases between. Germline loops: CDR1 SGHVS, CDR2 FQNEAQ. The CDR3 runs 14 residues. The CDR3 region is CASSHPGGGDEQFF. The CDR3 coding sequence is TGTGCCAGCAGCCATCCTGGGGGTGGCGATGAGCAGTTCTTC.

The CDR3 DNA follows: TGCAGCCGGACAGGCGAATACAATGAGCAGTTCTTC. This translates into CSRTGEYNEQFF. V usage is TRBV29-1 and J usage is TRBJ2-1, with 7 bases identical to TRBD1. This CDR3 contains 12 residues. V was pared by 8 bases and J by 4 bases, with 5 bases of the junction left unmatched. The germline gives CDR1 SQVTM, CDR2 ANQGSEA.